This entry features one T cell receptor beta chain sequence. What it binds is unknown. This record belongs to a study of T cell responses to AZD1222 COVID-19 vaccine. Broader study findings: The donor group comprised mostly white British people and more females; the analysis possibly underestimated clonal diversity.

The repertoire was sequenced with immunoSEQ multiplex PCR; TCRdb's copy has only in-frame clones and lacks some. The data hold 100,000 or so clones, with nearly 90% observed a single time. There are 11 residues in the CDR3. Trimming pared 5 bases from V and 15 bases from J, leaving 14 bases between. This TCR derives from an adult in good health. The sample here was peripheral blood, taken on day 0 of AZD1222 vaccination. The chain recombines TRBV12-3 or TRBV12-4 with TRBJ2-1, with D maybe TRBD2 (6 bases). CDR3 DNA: TGTGCCAGCAGTGGGGACTTGGGTCGGTTCTTC. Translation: CASSGDLGRFF.